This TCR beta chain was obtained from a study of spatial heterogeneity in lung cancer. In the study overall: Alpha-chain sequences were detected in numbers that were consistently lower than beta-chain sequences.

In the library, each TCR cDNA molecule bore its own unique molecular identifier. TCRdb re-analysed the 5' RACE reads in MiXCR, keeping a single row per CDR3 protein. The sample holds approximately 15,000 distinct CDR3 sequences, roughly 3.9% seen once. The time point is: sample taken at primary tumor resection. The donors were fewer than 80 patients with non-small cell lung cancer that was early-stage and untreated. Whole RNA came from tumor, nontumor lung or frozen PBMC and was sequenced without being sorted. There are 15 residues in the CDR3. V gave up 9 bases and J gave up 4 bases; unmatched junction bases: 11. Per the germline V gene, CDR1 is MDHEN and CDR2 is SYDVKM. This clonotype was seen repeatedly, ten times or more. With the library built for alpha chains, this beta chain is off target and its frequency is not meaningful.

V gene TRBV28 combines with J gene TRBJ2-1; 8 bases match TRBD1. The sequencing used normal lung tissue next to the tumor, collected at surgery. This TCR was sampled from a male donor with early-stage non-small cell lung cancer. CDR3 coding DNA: TGTGCCAGTTTGGGACAGGCAGGGGGATACAATGAGCAGTTCTTC. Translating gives CASLGQAGGYNEQFF.